The rows below give T cell receptor beta chains drawn from one sample of a study of blood T cell repertoires in COVID-19. Profiled with immunoSEQ multiplex PCR; TCRdb holds only in-frame clones, not every one. The table has 200,000 or so clones, under 90% seen once; the top ten hold 13% to 15%. The sample consisted of peripheral blood. These TCRs come from a man under 40 with active or convalescent COVID-19. Each CDR3 is given with its conserved first and last residue. A D gene is named only where the DNA matches it firmly. Some rows mark clone size as missing; the rest say once, few, many or name a class of expanded clone.

v_call	clone_size	d_call	j_call	cdr3_nt	cdr3_aa
TRBV28	once	.	TRBJ1-5	TGTGCCACCTGGGGAGTCCCGAATCAGCCCCAGCATTTT	CATWGVPNQPQHF
TRBV5-1	.	TRBD2	TRBJ2-3	TGCGCCAGCAGCCCCGGACTAGCGGGGGGGACAGATACGCAGTATTTT	CASSPGLAGGTDTQYF
TRBV4-3	.	TRBD1	TRBJ2-7	TGCGCCAGCAGCCCAGAGACAGGGGGATACGAGCAGTACTTC	CASSPETGGYEQYF
TRBV3-1/TRBV3-2	.	.	TRBJ1-3	TGTGCCAGCAGCCGAGCCGCTGGACTCTCTGGAAACACCATATATTTT	CASSRAAGLSGNTIYF
TRBV5-1	.	TRBD1	TRBJ1-1	TGCGCCAGCAGCTTGCAGGGACAGGACCTGGAAGCTTTCTTT	CASSLQGQDLEAFF
TRBV9	.	TRBD1	TRBJ2-3	TGTGCCAGCAGCGAGGACAGGGGCGGAATCACAGATACGCAGTATTTT	CASSEDRGGITDTQYF
TRBV19	once	TRBD2	TRBJ2-1	TGTGCCAGTAGTATCCCACTAGCGGGGGGGCATAACAATGAGCAGTTCTTC	CASSIPLAGGHNNEQFF
TRBV30	.	.	TRBJ1-2	TGTGCCTGCCGTTCGGGGGGCGCTGAAAGCTACACCTTC	CACRSGGAESYTF
TRBV27	.	TRBD2	TRBJ2-7	TGTGCCAGCAGTTACGGAGCTAGCGGGGTACTCTACGAGCAGTACTTC	CASSYGASGVLYEQYF
TRBV18	once	.	TRBJ2-7	TGTGCCAGCTCACCAGACTCACTTTTTGAGCAGTACTTC	CASSPDSLFEQYF
TRBV3-1/TRBV3-2	.	.	TRBJ1-4	TGTGCCAGCAGCCAAGATCCTGCAACTAATGAAAAACTGTTTTTT	CASSQDPATNEKLFF
TRBV6-5	.	TRBD2	TRBJ2-1	TGTGCCAGCATCGTCTCGGGCAGCGGGAGTAATGAGCAGTTCTTC	CASIVSGSGSNEQFF
TRBV28	.	.	TRBJ2-2	TGTGCCAGCGGATCCTCCAAGGGGGTAGGCGGGGAGCTGTTTTTT	CASGSSKGVGGELFF
TRBV19	few	.	TRBJ1-4	TGTGCCAGTAGTATTTCGACAGGAGGCTCTGAAAAACTGTTTTTT	CASSISTGGSEKLFF
TRBV7-2	once	TRBD2	TRBJ2-1	TGTGCCAGCAGCCCAAGACTAGCGGACCGAACGTTGTTCTTC	CASSPRLADRTLFF
TRBV6-1	.	TRBD2	TRBJ2-5	TGTGCCAGCAGTGAAGTTTCTGGCGGGGGGTACCAAGAGACCCAGTACTTC	CASSEVSGGGYQETQYF
TRBV6-1	many	TRBD1	TRBJ2-7	TGTGCCAGCAGTGAGGGACAGGGGAACGAGCAGTACTTC	CASSEGQGNEQYF
TRBV19	.	TRBD1	TRBJ1-1	TGTGCCAGTACCATGACAGGGGTGAACACTGAAGCTTTCTTT	CASTMTGVNTEAFF